This entry concerns a single TCR beta chain. Patients got ipilimumab 1 mg/kg beginning 14 to 28 days post-transplant. Germline CDR1 MDHEN, CDR2 SYDVKM. Losses at the gene ends were 7 bases for V and 4 bases for J; bases not matched to a gene: 7. The CDR3 runs to 16 residues. The record originates from a study of ipilimumab plus nivolumab after autologous stem cell transplantation. Using immunoSEQ multiplex PCR, the repertoire was profiled, and TCRdb retains in-frame clones only, with some absent. The sample has 12,000 or so clones; about 77% are singletons. The source is a male donor with multiple myeloma. V and J are TRBV28 and TRBJ2-5, with TRBD2 matching over 15 bases. The starting material was PBMCs, obtained in a trial of ipilimumab plus nivolumab as post-transplant consolidation. The CDR3 reads CASKGLAGGRSETQYF. The CDR3 bases are TGTGCCAGCAAGGGACTAGCGGGGGGTCGGTCAGAGACCCAGTACTTC.